The rows below give T cell receptor beta chains drawn from one sample of a study of CD8 T cells in ankylosing spondylitis. In TCRdb, the 5' RACE reads were re-called with MiXCR into one record per CDR3 protein. The table includes 310,000 or so distinct CDR3 sequences, 20% detected once. The sequenced sample consisted of blood, either unsorted or a sorted T cell fraction (not recorded which). The origin of the receptors is a male donor with ankylosing spondylitis or in good health (not recorded which). Each CDR3 is given with its conserved first and last residue. The order of the fields is V gene, D gene, clone size, J gene, CDR3 protein, CDR3 DNA. The D gene is left open where the match is weak. Clone size is not always given. Where it is, it says once, few, many or a class for expanded clones.

TRBV6-5	-	many	TRBJ2-1	CASSYSMGYNEQFF	TGTGCCAGCAGTTACTCAATGGGCTACAATGAGCAGTTCTTC
TRBV4-1	-	many	TRBJ2-2	CASSQDRRTGELFF	TGCGCCAGCAGCCAGGACAGACGGACCGGGGAGCTGTTTTTT
TRBV9	-	-	TRBJ2-2	CASSALLVVKGTGELFF	TGTGCCAGCAGCGCTTTGCTGGTCGTTAAGGGAACCGGGGAGCTGTTTTTT
TRBV27	-	-	TRBJ1-5	CASSAVPLLPQHF	TGTGCCAGCAGTGCGGTACCCCTTTTGCCCCAGCATTTT
TRBV7-2	-	-	TRBJ1-5	CASSLNLGPASNQPQHF	TGTGCCAGCAGCTTAAATTTAGGGCCGGCGAGCAATCAGCCCCAGCATTTT
TRBV6-5	-	-	TRBJ2-3	CASSYYSRAGSTDTQYF	TGTGCCAGCAGTTACTACTCCAGGGCGGGTAGCACAGATACGCAGTATTTT
TRBV5-1	TRBD1	-	TRBJ1-2	CASSRDSLYGYTF	TGCGCCAGCAGTAGGGACAGCCTCTATGGCTACACCTTC
TRBV18	-	-	TRBJ1-1	CASSPGGQGSTEAFF	TGTGCCAGCTCACCGGGCGGGCAGGGCTCCACTGAAGCTTTCTTT
TRBV5-1	TRBD2	few	TRBJ2-2	CASSWATSSTGELFF	TGCGCCAGCAGCTGGGCGACTAGCTCCACCGGGGAGCTGTTTTTT
TRBV20-1	-	many	TRBJ2-2	CSALDNLNTGELFF	TGCAGTGCCCTCGACAACTTAAACACCGGGGAGCTGTTTTTT
TRBV20-1	-	many	TRBJ1-1	CSAEGGVRNTEAFF	TGCAGTGCTGAAGGCGGGGTAAGGAACACTGAAGCTTTCTTT
TRBV11-2	-	few	TRBJ2-1	CASSLSLAINEQFF	TGTGCCAGCAGCTTGAGCTTGGCCATAAATGAGCAGTTCTTC
TRBV5-1	TRBD1	-	TRBJ2-1	CASSLAGGSGHEQFF	TGCGCCAGCAGCTTGGCAGGGGGCTCGGGGCATGAGCAGTTCTTC
TRBV6-5	-	many	TRBJ2-5	CASSTHPHLQETQYF	TGTGCCAGCAGTACTCACCCACACCTACAAGAGACCCAGTACTTC
TRBV24-1	-	few	TRBJ1-2	CATSDPDVGYTF	TGTGCCACCAGTGACCCCGATGTTGGCTACACCTTC
TRBV5-1	TRBD1	-	TRBJ2-2	CASSLVARGPISTGELFF	TGCGCCAGCAGCTTGGTGGCCAGGGGGCCAATAAGCACCGGGGAGCTGTTTTTT
TRBV9	-	few	TRBJ2-3	CASSVGLGVTDTQYF	TGTGCCAGCAGCGTAGGGCTGGGCGTCACAGATACGCAGTATTTT
TRBV20-1	TRBD1	many	TRBJ1-1	CSAGQGMNTEAFF	TGCAGTGCCGGACAGGGGATGAACACTGAAGCTTTCTTT
TRBV12-3/TRBV12-4	-	few	TRBJ2-5	CASSLDQAEETQYF	TGTGCCAGCAGTTTAGATCAGGCCGAGGAGACCCAGTACTTC
TRBV28	-	-	TRBJ1-2	CASSLEWDYGYTF	TGTGCCAGCAGTTTGGAGTGGGACTATGGCTACACCTTC
TRBV29-1	-	few	TRBJ2-3	CSVGGSLGAITDTQYF	TGCAGCGTTGGAGGGAGTCTTGGGGCGATTACAGATACGCAGTATTTT
TRBV29-1	-	-	TRBJ1-5	CSVAGGNQPQHF	TGCAGCGTTGCTGGGGGGAATCAGCCCCAGCATTTT
TRBV25-1	TRBD2	-	TRBJ2-1	CASSANPGLAGVLRGSYNEQFF	TGTGCCAGCAGTGCAAATCCGGGACTAGCGGGAGTTCTTAGGGGCTCCTACAATGAGCAGTTCTTC
TRBV24-1	-	many	TRBJ2-3	CATRSGSTQYF	TGTGCCACCAGATCGGGGAGTACGCAGTATTTT
TRBV5-4	TRBD2	few	TRBJ2-1	CASSLGGRTSYNEQFF	TGTGCCAGCAGCTTGGGCGGGAGGACGTCCTACAATGAGCAGTTCTTC
TRBV5-1	TRBD2	-	TRBJ2-1	CASSGGAYNEQFF	TGCGCCAGCAGCGGGGGGGCCTACAATGAGCAGTTCTTC
TRBV7-2	-	many	TRBJ1-3	CASSLRGSGNTIYF	TGTGCCAGCAGCTTACGGGGTTCTGGAAACACCATATATTTT
TRBV6-4	-	many	TRBJ1-1	CASRAREDTEAFF	TGTGCCAGCAGGGCCCGGGAGGACACTGAAGCTTTCTTT
TRBV12-3/TRBV12-4	-	few	TRBJ2-5	CASSFAQETQYF	TGTGCCAGCAGTTTCGCGCAGGAGACCCAGTACTTC
TRBV2	TRBD2	few	TRBJ2-2	CASRSSGMVGELFF	TGTGCCAGCCGGTCTAGCGGAATGGTCGGGGAGCTGTTTTTT
TRBV10-2	TRBD1	few	TRBJ2-1	CASSRGQGAIIRSEQFF	TGCGCCAGCAGCCGTGGACAGGGGGCGATCATCAGGAGTGAGCAGTTCTTC
TRBV10-3	TRBD1	few	TRBJ2-1	CAIRLDRGAYNEQFF	TGTGCCATCAGATTGGACAGGGGGGCCTACAATGAGCAGTTCTTC
TRBV3-1	TRBD2	few	TRBJ2-3	CASSQAQASGGRTDTQYF	TGTGCCAGCAGCCAAGCCCAGGCTAGCGGGGGCCGTACAGATACGCAGTATTTT
TRBV20-1	-	many	TRBJ1-2	CSARDSQAYGYTF	TGCAGTGCTAGGGACAGTCAGGCCTATGGCTACACCTTC
TRBV4-2	-	-	TRBJ1-1	CASSQGEQGWGTEAFF	TGTGCCAGCAGCCAAGGAGAGCAGGGGTGGGGGACTGAAGCTTTCTTT
TRBV6-2/TRBV6-3	-	-	TRBJ2-5	CASSFPFRQETQYF	TGTGCCAGCAGCTTCCCCTTCCGGCAAGAGACCCAGTACTTC
TRBV12-3/TRBV12-4	-	-	TRBJ1-1	CASRAFGGTEAFF	TGTGCCAGCAGGGCCTTCGGGGGGACTGAAGCTTTCTTT
TRBV29-1	-	-	TRBJ2-3	CSVDVSTDTQYF	TGCAGCGTTGATGTTAGCACAGATACGCAGTATTTT
TRBV28	TRBD2	-	TRBJ2-3	CASSMTSGGRGTDTQYF	TGTGCCAGCAGTATGACTAGCGGGGGGCGGGGCACAGATACGCAGTATTTT
TRBV19	-	-	TRBJ1-1	CASSIFPGLDTEAFF	TGTGCCAGTAGTATCTTTCCAGGGTTGGACACTGAAGCTTTCTTT
TRBV13	TRBD1	-	TRBJ2-5	CASSRGQVYGQETQYF	TGTGCCAGCAGCCGAGGACAGGTTTACGGACAAGAGACCCAGTACTTC
TRBV20-1	TRBD2	-	TRBJ2-4	CSARLAGGSKNIQYF	TGCAGTGCTCGACTAGCGGGGGGTTCCAAAAACATTCAGTACTTC
TRBV4-1	TRBD1	-	TRBJ1-3	CASSQPPDRANRLTIYF	TGCGCCAGCAGCCAGCCCCCGGACAGGGCGAATCGACTCACCATATATTTT
TRBV10-3	-	many	TRBJ1-2	CAISESGPNYGYTF	TGTGCCATCAGTGAGTCGGGACCTAACTATGGCTACACCTTC
TRBV5-1	TRBD1	few	TRBJ1-2	CASSLAGLGRDSYGYTF	TGCGCCAGCAGCTTGGCTGGCCTAGGCCGGGACAGCTATGGCTACACCTTC
TRBV4-1	-	-	TRBJ2-2	CASSQLAFNTGELFF	TGCGCCAGCAGCCAGCTAGCGTTCAACACCGGGGAGCTGTTTTTT
TRBV28	-	-	TRBJ2-3	CASDRSGDTQYF	TGTGCCAGTGACAGGTCCGGGGATACGCAGTATTTT
TRBV12-3/TRBV12-4	-	-	TRBJ2-2	CATAPRTYTGELFF	TGTGCCACCGCCCCAAGGACTTACACCGGGGAGCTGTTTTTT
TRBV20-1	TRBD1	few	TRBJ2-2	CSASPGTAPNTGELFF	TGCAGTGCTAGCCCAGGGACAGCCCCCAACACCGGGGAGCTGTTTTTT
TRBV6-5	TRBD1	-	TRBJ1-1	CASSWDRGSTEAFF	TGTGCCAGCAGTTGGGACAGGGGAAGCACTGAAGCTTTCTTT
TRBV4-1	TRBD1	-	TRBJ1-1	CASSQADRVAEAFF	TGCGCCAGCAGCCAGGCAGACAGGGTGGCTGAAGCTTTCTTT
TRBV15	-	-	TRBJ2-2	CATSRGGLNTGELFF	TGTGCCACCAGCAGAGGCGGGTTGAACACCGGGGAGCTGTTTTTT
TRBV28	-	few	TRBJ1-5	CASRETNQPQHF	TGTGCCAGCAGGGAAACGAATCAGCCCCAGCATTTT